This T cell receptor (beta chain) emerged from a study of blood T cells in healthy people across ages. Study outcomes and limitations: Comparison with aged donors showed that long-lived donors had more naive CD4+ cells and higher diversity. Higher naive T cell percentage went strongly together with higher TCR beta diversity.

Primers used in a second PCR of roughly 7 to 12 cycles were a sample-barcoded 5' primer and a J-beta primer mix. Every cDNA molecule carried a tag from a template-switch adaptor bearing 12 random nucleotides. TCRdb reprocessed the 5' RACE reads via MiXCR and lists one record per CDR3 protein. The sample has 1.5 million to 2 million distinct CDR3 sequences, 28% seen once. This clonotype was picked up a small number of times. Antigen specificity is unknown. V was clipped by 6 bases and J by 13 bases; unmatched bases: 14. The CDR3 runs to 13 residues. Germline loops: CDR1 SEHNR, CDR2 FQNEAQ (reference sequence).

The V call is TRBV7-9, the J call TRBJ1-2; 7 bases are shared with TRBD1. This receptor was obtained from a woman younger than 45 in good health. Sequenced: blood. The CDR3 region is CASRSGQPNTSTF. The CDR3 DNA follows: TGTGCCAGCAGATCGGGACAGCCAAATACTAGCACCTTC.